Listed here is a single T cell receptor beta chain. Its antigen is unidentified. Germline V gene data show CDR1 as MRHNA and CDR2 as SNTAGT. The V segment lost 3 bases and the J segment 2 bases; nucleotides outside the gene matches: 1. The CDR3 spans 15 residues. This record comes from a study of cytomegalovirus exposure and HLA in healthy donors. Study-level findings and limits: The authors enumerated over 150 TCR beta chains as linked to cytomegalovirus.

Produced via immunoSEQ multiplex PCR; TCRdb's table is partial and in-frame only. The repertoire holds 150,000 to 200,000 clones, with 75% to 90% as singletons. The gene calls are TRBV6-4 and TRBJ2-6, with 7 bases matching TRBD1. The sample taken for sequencing was PBMCs. This TCR was recovered from a woman younger than 30 in good health and CMV-seronegative. The CDR3 loop is CASSEQGAGANVLTF. In DNA, the CDR3 is TGTGCCAGCAGTGAGCAGGGGGCTGGGGCCAACGTCCTGACTTTC.